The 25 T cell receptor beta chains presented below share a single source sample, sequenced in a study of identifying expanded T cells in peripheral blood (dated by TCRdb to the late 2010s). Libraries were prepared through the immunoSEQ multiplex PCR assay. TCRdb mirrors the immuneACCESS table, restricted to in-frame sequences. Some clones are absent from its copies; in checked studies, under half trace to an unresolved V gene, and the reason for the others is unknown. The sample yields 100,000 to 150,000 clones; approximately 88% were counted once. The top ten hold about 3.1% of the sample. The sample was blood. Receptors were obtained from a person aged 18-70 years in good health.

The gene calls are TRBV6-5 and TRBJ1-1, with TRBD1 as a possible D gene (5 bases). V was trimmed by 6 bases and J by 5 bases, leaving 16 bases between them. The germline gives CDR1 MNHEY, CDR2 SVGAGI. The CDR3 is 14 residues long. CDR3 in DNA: TGTGCCAGCAGCCTCGGGGGGGGGACTACTGAAGCTTTCTTT. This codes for CASSLGGGTTEAFF.

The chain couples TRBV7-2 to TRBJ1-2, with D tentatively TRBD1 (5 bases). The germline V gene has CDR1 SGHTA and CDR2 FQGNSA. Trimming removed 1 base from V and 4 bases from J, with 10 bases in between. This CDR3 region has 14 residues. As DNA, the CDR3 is TGTGCCAGCAGCTTAGTTGTCCAGGGCTATGGCTACACCTTC. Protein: CASSLVVQGYGYTF.

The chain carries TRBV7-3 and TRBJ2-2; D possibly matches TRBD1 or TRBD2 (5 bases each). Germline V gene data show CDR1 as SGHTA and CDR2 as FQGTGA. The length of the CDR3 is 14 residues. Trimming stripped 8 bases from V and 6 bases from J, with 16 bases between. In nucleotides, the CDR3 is TGTGCCAGCTGGCTGGGACCGAGGTCCGGGGAGCTGTTTTTT. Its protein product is CASWLGPRSGELFF.

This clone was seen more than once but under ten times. The CDR3 loop is CASSLEQGLREQFF. The CDR3 region has the DNA TGTGCCAGCAGCTTAGAACAGGGACTAAGGGAGCAGTTCTTC. The chain carries TRBV7-9 and TRBJ2-1, with D tentatively TRBD2 (7 bases). The germline V gene has CDR1 SEHNR and CDR2 FQNEAQ (reference sequence). The ends were cut back, 1 base at V and 10 bases at J, with 14 bases in the middle. The CDR3 runs to 14 residues.

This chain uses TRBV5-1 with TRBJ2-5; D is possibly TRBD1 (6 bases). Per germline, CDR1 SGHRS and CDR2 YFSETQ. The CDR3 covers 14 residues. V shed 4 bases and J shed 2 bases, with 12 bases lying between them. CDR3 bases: TGCGCCAGCAGCCGCCGCAGGGGACAAGAGACCCAGTACTTC. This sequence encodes CASSRRRGQETQYF.

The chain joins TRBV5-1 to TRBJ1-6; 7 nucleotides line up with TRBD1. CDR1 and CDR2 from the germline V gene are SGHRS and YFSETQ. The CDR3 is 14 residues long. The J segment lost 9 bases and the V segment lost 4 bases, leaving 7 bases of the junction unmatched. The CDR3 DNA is TGCGCCAGCAGCCCTGACAGGGCGGTTTCACCCCTCCACTTT. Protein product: CASSPDRAVSPLHF.

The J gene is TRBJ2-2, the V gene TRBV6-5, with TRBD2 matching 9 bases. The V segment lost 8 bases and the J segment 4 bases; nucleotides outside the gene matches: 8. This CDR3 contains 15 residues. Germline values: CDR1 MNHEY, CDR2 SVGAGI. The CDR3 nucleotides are TGTGCCAGCGGGCAGACTAGCGGCATCACCGGGGAGCTGTTTTTT. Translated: CASGQTSGITGELFF.

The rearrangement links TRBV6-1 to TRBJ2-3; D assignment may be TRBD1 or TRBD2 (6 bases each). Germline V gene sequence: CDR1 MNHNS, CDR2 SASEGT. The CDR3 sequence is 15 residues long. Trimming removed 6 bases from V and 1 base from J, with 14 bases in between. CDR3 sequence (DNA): TGTGCCAGCAGAGGGGGGCTAGCAGGCACAGATACGCAGTATTTT. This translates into CASRGGLAGTDTQYF.

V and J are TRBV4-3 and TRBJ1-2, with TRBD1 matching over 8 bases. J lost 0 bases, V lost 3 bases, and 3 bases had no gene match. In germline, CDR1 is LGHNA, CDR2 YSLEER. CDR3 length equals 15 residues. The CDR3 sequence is CASSQDRVANYGYTF. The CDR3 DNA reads TGCGCCAGCAGCCAGGACAGGGTAGCTAACTATGGCTACACCTTC.

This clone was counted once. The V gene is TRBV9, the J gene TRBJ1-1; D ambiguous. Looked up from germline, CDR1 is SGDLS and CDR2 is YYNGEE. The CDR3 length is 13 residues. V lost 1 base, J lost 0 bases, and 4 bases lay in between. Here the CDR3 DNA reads TGTGCCAGCAGCGTACAGGTGAACACTGAAGCTTTCTTT. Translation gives CASSVQVNTEAFF.

In nucleotides, the CDR3 is TGTGCCAGCAGTGATCCAGGGGGAATGGCTGAAGCTTTCTTT. Translated, it gives CASSDPGGMAEAFF. The chain is built from TRBV6-1 and TRBJ1-1; 7 nucleotides line up with TRBD1. This CDR3 has 14 residues. The germline V gene has CDR1 MNHNS and CDR2 SASEGT. The V gene end was trimmed by 3 bases and the J gene end by 6 bases; junction bases not matched to a gene: 7.

The CDR3 DNA reads as TGTGCCAGCAGCCGGGGACAGGGGGCGAACATTCAGTACTTC. Protein sequence: CASSRGQGANIQYF. This sequence joins TRBV7-9 and TRBJ2-4; 12 positions agree with TRBD1. CDR3 length: 14 amino acids. J gave up 7 bases and V 5 bases, and 3 bases lay outside the gene matches. Germline V CDR1 and CDR2: SEHNR, FQNEAQ (reference sequence).

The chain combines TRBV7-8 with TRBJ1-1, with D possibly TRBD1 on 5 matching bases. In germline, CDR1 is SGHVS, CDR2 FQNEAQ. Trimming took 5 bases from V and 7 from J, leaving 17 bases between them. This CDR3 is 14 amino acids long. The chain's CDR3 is CASSPREGTFEAFF. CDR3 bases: TGTGCCAGCAGCCCCCGCGAGGGGACCTTTGAAGCTTTCTTT.

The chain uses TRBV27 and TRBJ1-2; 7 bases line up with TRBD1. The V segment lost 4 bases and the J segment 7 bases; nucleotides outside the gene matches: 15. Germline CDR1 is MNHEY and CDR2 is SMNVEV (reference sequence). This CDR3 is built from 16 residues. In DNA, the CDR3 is TGTGCCAGCAGTTCAATCTACAGGGGAAGGGGACGTGGCTACACCTTC. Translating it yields CASSSIYRGRGRGYTF.

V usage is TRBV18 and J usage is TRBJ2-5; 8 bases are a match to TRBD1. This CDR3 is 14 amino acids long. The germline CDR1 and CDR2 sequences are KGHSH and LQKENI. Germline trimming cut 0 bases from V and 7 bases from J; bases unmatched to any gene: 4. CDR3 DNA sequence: TGTGCCAGCTCACCACCGCCAGGGGGCCGGACCCAGTACTTC. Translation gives CASSPPPGGRTQYF.

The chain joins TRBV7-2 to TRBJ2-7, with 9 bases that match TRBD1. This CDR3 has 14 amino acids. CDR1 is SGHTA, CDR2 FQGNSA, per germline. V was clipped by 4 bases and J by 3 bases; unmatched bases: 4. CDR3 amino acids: CASSSGTGIYEQYF. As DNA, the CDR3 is TGTGCCAGCAGCTCCGGGACAGGGATCTACGAGCAGTACTTC.

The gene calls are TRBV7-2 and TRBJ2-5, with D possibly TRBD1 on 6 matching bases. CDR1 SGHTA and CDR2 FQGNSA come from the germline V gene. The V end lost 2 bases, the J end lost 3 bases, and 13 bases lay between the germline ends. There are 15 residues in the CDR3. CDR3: CASSLRQVSKETQYF. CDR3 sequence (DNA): TGTGCCAGCAGCTTAAGACAGGTCTCCAAAGAGACCCAGTACTTC.

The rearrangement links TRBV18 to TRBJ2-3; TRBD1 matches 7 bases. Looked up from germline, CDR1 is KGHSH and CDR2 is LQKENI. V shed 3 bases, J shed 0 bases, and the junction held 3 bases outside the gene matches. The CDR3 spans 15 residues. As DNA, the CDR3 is TGTGCCAGCTCACCCTACAGGGGTAGCACAGATACGCAGTATTTT. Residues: CASSPYRGSTDTQYF.

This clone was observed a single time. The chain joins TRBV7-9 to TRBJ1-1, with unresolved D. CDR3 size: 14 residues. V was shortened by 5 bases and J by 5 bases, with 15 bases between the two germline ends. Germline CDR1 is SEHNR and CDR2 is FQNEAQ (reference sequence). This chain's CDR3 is CASSPPWTQTEAFF. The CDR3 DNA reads TGTGCCAGCAGCCCCCCATGGACCCAAACTGAAGCTTTCTTT.

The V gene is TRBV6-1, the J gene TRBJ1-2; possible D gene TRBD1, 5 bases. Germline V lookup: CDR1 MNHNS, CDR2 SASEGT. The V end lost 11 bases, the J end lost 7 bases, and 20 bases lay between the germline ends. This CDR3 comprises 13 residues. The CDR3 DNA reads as TGTGCCGCCACCTTGGGGCGTTCGGGTGGCTACACCTTC. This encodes CAATLGRSGGYTF.

The CDR3 DNA reads as TGTGCCAGCAGCTTTCTGATAGAAGGACCAGGCGGGGAGCTGTTTTTT. This translates into CASSFLIEGPGGELFF. The chain carries TRBV7-6 and TRBJ2-2; D ambiguous. The CDR3 sequence is 16 residues long. V lost 3 bases, J lost 7 bases, and 18 bases lay in between. The germline gives CDR1 SGHVS, CDR2 FNYEAQ.

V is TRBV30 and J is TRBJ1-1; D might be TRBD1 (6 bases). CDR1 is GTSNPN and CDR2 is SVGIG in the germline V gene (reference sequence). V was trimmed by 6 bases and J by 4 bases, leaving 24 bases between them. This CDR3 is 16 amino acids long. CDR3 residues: CACNRRKWGAGTEAFF. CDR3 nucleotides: TGTGCCTGTAATCGGAGGAAGTGGGGGGCGGGCACTGAAGCTTTCTTT.

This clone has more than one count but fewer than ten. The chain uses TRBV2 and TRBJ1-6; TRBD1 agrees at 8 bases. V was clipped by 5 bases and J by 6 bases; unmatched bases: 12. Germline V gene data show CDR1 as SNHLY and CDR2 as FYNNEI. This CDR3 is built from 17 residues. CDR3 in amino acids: CASSMRTGQEVNSPLHF. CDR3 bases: TGTGCCAGCAGTATGAGGACAGGGCAAGAAGTTAATTCACCCCTCCACTTT.

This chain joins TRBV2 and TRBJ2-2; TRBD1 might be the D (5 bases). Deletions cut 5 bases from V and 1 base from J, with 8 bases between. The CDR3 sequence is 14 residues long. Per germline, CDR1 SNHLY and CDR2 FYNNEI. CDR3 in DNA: TGTGCCAGCAGTTACAGGCGGAACACCGGGGAGCTGTTTTTT. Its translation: CASSYRRNTGELFF. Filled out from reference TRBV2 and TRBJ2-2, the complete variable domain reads EPEVTQTPSHQVTQMGQEVILRCVPISNHLYFYWYRQILGQKVEFLVSFYNNEISEKSEIFDDQFSVERPDGSNFTLKIRSTKLEDSAMYFCASSYRRNTGELFFGEGSRLTVL.

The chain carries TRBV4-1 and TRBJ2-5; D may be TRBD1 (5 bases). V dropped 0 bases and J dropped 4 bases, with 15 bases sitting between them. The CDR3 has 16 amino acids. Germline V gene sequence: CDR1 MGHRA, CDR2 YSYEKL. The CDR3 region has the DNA TGCGCCAGCAGCCAAGATTTTGAAGGGGAAGTAGAGACCCAGTACTTC. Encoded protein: CASSQDFEGEVETQYF.